Described below is a single T cell receptor beta chain sequence and its context. Antigen specificity is unknown. Trimming shortened V by 3 bases and J by 7 bases, and 13 bases separated the two germline ends. Germline lookup yields CDR1 SNHLY and CDR2 FYNNEI. CDR3 size: 14 residues. This specimen comes from a study of cytomegalovirus exposure and HLA in healthy donors. PCR primers comprised 60 Vbeta and 13 Jbeta primers. Generated by immunoSEQ multiplex PCR, the TCRdb table keeps only in-frame clones and is missing some. The repertoire holds fewer than 200,000 clones, with around 82% as singletons. Overall study results and limits: An observed cluster of highly shared sequence variants was recorded as a likely sequencing artifact.

Sequences were obtained from PBMCs. This receptor was taken from a male donor in good health and CMV-seronegative. The V call is TRBV2, the J call TRBJ1-5; D is possibly TRBD1 (6 bases). As DNA, the CDR3 is TGTGCCAGCAGTGATCCGGGGGGGCAGCAGCCCCAGCATTTT. This gives the protein CASSDPGGQQPQHF. Full variable domain (missing parts from reference TRBV2 and TRBJ1-5): EPEVTQTPSHQVTQMGQEVILRCVPISNHLYFYWYRQILGQKVEFLVSFYNNEISEKSEIFDDQFSVERPDGSNFTLKIRSTKLEDSAMYFCASSDPGGQQPQHFGDGTRLSIL.